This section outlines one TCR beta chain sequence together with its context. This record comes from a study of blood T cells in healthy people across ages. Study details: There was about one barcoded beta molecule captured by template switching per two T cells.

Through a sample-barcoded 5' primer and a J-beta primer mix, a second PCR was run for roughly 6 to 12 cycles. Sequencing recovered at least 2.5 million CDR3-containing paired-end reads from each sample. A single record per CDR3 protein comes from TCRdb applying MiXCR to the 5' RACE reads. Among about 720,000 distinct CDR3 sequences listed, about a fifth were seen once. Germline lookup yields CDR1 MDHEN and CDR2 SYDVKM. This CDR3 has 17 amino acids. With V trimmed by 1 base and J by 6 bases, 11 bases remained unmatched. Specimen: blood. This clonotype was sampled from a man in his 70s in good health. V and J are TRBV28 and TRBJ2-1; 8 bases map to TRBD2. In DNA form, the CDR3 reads TGTGCCAGCAGTTTATCCTCCTGGTCCGGGGGGGCCAATGAGCAGTTCTTC. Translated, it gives CASSLSSWSGGANEQFF.